The 14 T cell receptor beta chains in this list originate from one sample, sequenced in a study of technical replicates of blood from a handful of donors. Generated by immunoSEQ multiplex PCR, the TCRdb table keeps only in-frame clones and is missing some. Of about 73,000 clones listed, more than 85% are singletons. Sequenced material: PBMCs. These receptors were taken from a human donor in good health. Some clones in this sample may be carry-over from other donors' samples.

This sequence joins TRBV5-1 and TRBJ2-7; weak D call: TRBD1 (6 bases). Between the trimmed V and J ends, which lost 4 bases and 1 base, there was a span of 12 bases. The CDR3 consists of 14 residues. Germline CDR1 and CDR2: SGHRS and YFSETQ. The CDR3 coding sequence is TGCGCCAGCAGCCCCTGGGACAATTCCTACGAGCAGTACTTC. Residues: CASSPWDNSYEQYF.

The V gene is TRBV7-2, the J gene TRBJ1-2; TRBD1 might be the D (5 bases). CDR3 length: 14 residues. V was shortened by 1 base and J by 3 bases, with 9 bases between the two germline ends. CDR1 is SGHTA and CDR2 is FQGNSA in the germline V gene. Here the CDR3 DNA reads TGTGCCAGCAGCTTAGATCGGGGGGACTATGGCTACACCTTC. Amino acids: CASSLDRGDYGYTF.

This chain connects TRBV14 to TRBJ1-2, with a possible D match to TRBD1 (6 bases). The CDR3 runs to 14 residues. The V and J ends lost 2 bases and 6 bases respectively, with 13 bases between them. Germline V gene sequence: CDR1 SGHDN, CDR2 FVKESK. The CDR3 region is CASSQSRGGNGYTF. For the CDR3, the DNA is TGTGCCAGCAGCCAATCTCGAGGGGGTAATGGCTACACCTTC.

A few counts support this clone. The chain joins TRBV19 to TRBJ1-2; D not resolved. Germline CDR1 reads LNHDA; CDR2 reads SQIVND (reference sequence). V lost 6 bases and J 6 bases, leaving 14 bases between the germline ends. This CDR3 is 13 amino acids long. This CDR3 is CASRGQRWDGYTF. The CDR3 DNA follows: TGTGCCAGTAGGGGTCAGAGGTGGGATGGCTACACCTTC.

This clone was picked up one time. The rearrangement links TRBV10-3 to TRBJ1-2; TRBD1 matches 8 bases. This CDR3 is built from 15 residues. The germline CDR1 and CDR2 sequences are ENHRY and SYGVKD. Losses at the gene ends were 4 bases for V and 8 bases for J; bases not matched to a gene: 12. CDR3 residues: CAISGAGGSFGGYTF. In DNA, the CDR3 is TGTGCCATCAGTGGGGCAGGGGGCTCGTTTGGGGGCTACACCTTC.

The rearrangement uses TRBV19 and TRBJ2-5; maybe TRBD2 (5 bases). The V end was cut by 7 bases, the J end by 4 bases, with 19 bases between. The CDR3 spans 15 residues. Germline assignment: CDR1 LNHDA and CDR2 SQIVND (reference sequence). CDR3 residues: CASTPTGRGTETQYF. The CDR3 DNA reads TGTGCCAGTACCCCTACGGGAAGAGGCACAGAGACCCAGTACTTC.

The DNA of the CDR3 is TGCGCCAGCAGCCGGGTGGGGCCTTCGGTCTATGGCTACACCTTC. It specifies CASSRVGPSVYGYTF. The rearrangement joins TRBV4-3 to TRBJ1-2; tentatively, D is TRBD1 (5 bases). The CDR3 is made up of 15 amino acids. Germline V gene sequence: CDR1 LGHNA, CDR2 YSLEER. Trimming removed 4 bases at V and 4 bases at J, with 16 bases between.

The chain recombines TRBV7-6 with TRBJ2-5, with 8 bases matching TRBD1. V gave up 5 bases and J gave up 5 bases; unmatched junction bases: 4. The germline gives CDR1 SGHVS, CDR2 FNYEAQ. This CDR3 comprises 13 residues. The CDR3 region is CASSDRGWETQYF. The DNA of the CDR3 is TGTGCCAGCAGCGACAGGGGCTGGGAGACCCAGTACTTC.

The CDR3 region is CAISEKGWREDSYEQYF. The DNA of the CDR3 is TGTGCCATCAGTGAGAAGGGTTGGCGGGAGGACTCCTACGAGCAGTACTTC. The genes are TRBV10-3 and TRBJ2-7; 8 bases are shared with TRBD2. V dropped 2 bases and J dropped 0; count of bases not matched to a gene: 9. CDR3 size: 17 residues. The germline gives CDR1 ENHRY, CDR2 SYGVKD.

This sequence joins TRBV7-2 and TRBJ1-1; D call uncertain. The CDR3 is made up of 14 amino acids. V was clipped by 4 bases and J by 10 bases, with 19 bases between them. From germline, CDR1 is SGHTA and CDR2 FQGNSA. The CDR3 spells CASSYPGLSGVAFF. DNA of the CDR3: TGTGCCAGCAGCTATCCGGGTTTGTCGGGTGTAGCTTTCTTT.

The chain employs TRBV4-1 and TRBJ1-3, with 8 positions matching TRBD1. The CDR3 length is 17 residues. Germline CDR1 is MGHRA and CDR2 is YSYEKL. Trimming at V came to 1 base and at J to 3 bases, leaving 8 bases not matched to a gene. The CDR3 loop is CASSQGQGRGVGNTIYF. DNA of the CDR3: TGCGCCAGCAGCCAAGGACAGGGGCGCGGCGTTGGAAACACCATATATTTT.

This rearrangement joins TRBV11-2 to TRBJ2-3; D remains ambiguous. The CDR3 totals 14 residues. Germline loops: CDR1 SGHAT, CDR2 FQNNGV. V dropped 7 bases and J dropped 4 bases, with 15 bases sitting between them. The CDR3 bases are TGTGCCAGCACCCCCCCGAGTACCCCAGATACGCAGTATTTT. Amino acids: CASTPPSTPDTQYF.

This clone was counted once. This chain uses TRBV19 with TRBJ2-6, with D possibly TRBD2 on 5 matching bases. V lost 3 bases and J lost 2, with 8 bases in between. Looked up from germline, CDR1 is LNHDA and CDR2 is SQIVND (reference sequence). The CDR3 has 15 amino acids. The CDR3 sequence: CASSIGVTGANVLTF. The CDR3 DNA reads as TGTGCCAGTAGTATCGGGGTTACTGGGGCCAACGTCCTGACTTTC.

This clone has only a few counts. The gene calls are TRBV6-4 and TRBJ2-1, with TRBD1 identical over 7 bases. The CDR3 length is 14 residues. V trimming: 8 bases; J trimming: 1 base; junction bases outside the gene matches: 5. Germline CDR1 MRHNA, CDR2 SNTAGT. The CDR3 loop reads CASARDSSYNEQFF. CDR3 DNA: TGTGCCAGCGCCCGGGACAGTTCCTACAATGAGCAGTTCTTC.